These 9 T cell receptor beta chains came from one sample sequenced in a study of shared clonotypes between healthy human individuals. Data came from immunoSEQ multiplex PCR; TCRdb stores just in-frame clones and leaves some out. The repertoire holds 1 million to 1.3 million clones, with 70% to 80% as singletons. Source material: memory CD4+ T cells from PBMCs. The subset was: CD45RA-negative fraction. These receptor sequences come from a man younger than 35 in good health. Some clones in this sample may be carry-over from other donors' samples.

This chain connects TRBV10-1 to TRBJ2-7, with a weak D call TRBD2 (6 bases). V dropped 5 bases and J dropped 0 bases, with 14 bases sitting between them. The CDR3 length is 15 residues. CDR1 is WNHNN, CDR2 SYGVQD, per germline (reference sequence). This CDR3 is CASSLSGGNSYEQYF. The CDR3 coding sequence is TGCGCCAGCAGTCTATCTGGCGGGAACTCCTACGAGCAGTACTTC.

The J gene is TRBJ2-5, the V gene TRBV5-1, with 7 positions matching TRBD1. Germline V gene sequence: CDR1 SGHRS, CDR2 YFSETQ. This CDR3 spans 14 amino acids. J was trimmed by 1 base and V by 4 bases; bases with no gene match: 4. The CDR3 spells CASSKGTVQETQYF. The CDR3 nucleotides read TGCGCCAGCAGCAAAGGGACAGTCCAAGAGACCCAGTACTTC. The whole variable domain, filled in from reference TRBV5-1 and TRBJ2-5, reads KAGVTQTPRYLIKTRGQQVTLSCSPISGHRSVSWYQQTPGQGLQFLFEYFSETQRNKGNFPGRFSGRQFSNSRSEMNVSTLELGDSALYLCASSKGTVQETQYFGPGTRLLVL.

The chain is built from TRBV28 and TRBJ1-2; perhaps TRBD1 as D (5 bases). CDR3 length: 14 amino acids. In germline, CDR1 is MDHEN, CDR2 SYDVKM. The V gene lost 8 bases and the J gene lost 0 bases, with 13 bases spanning the gap. For the CDR3, the DNA is TGTGCCAGCCGAACGTGGGGCGCTAACTATGGCTACACCTTC. Protein sequence: CASRTWGANYGYTF.

The CDR3 region has the DNA TGTGCCAGCGCCCGACTGGGCTTCACCCAAGAGACCCAGTACTTC. Translated: CASARLGFTQETQYF. The rearrangement joins TRBV2 to TRBJ2-5; D is undetermined. Trimming stripped 8 bases from V and 1 base from J, with 17 bases between. This CDR3 has 15 residues. Per germline, CDR1 SNHLY and CDR2 FYNNEI. Complete variable domain (other parts from reference TRBV2 and TRBJ2-5): EPEVTQTPSHQVTQMGQEVILRCVPISNHLYFYWYRQILGQKVEFLVSFYNNEISEKSEIFDDQFSVERPDGSNFTLKIRSTKLEDSAMYFCASARLGFTQETQYFGPGTRLLVL.

The CDR3 reads CAIKGGGNTIYF. The DNA of the CDR3 is TGTGCCATCAAAGGTGGTGGAAACACCATATATTTT. The chain uses TRBV10-3 and TRBJ1-3; D not resolved. The V gene lost 7 bases and the J gene lost 3 bases, with 7 bases spanning the gap. The length of the CDR3 is 12 residues. Germline values: CDR1 ENHRY, CDR2 SYGVKD.

With regard to this clone: Distinct nucleotide sequences in the sample also encode this CDR3. This sequence joins TRBV28 and TRBJ1-1; D not resolved. The CDR3 has 12 residues. Germline V CDR1 and CDR2: MDHEN, SYDVKM. V shed 2 bases and J shed 7 bases, with 8 bases lying between them. The CDR3 nucleotides are TGTGCCAGCAGTTTAGCCGGGTTTGAAGCTTTCTTT. Its translation is CASSLAGFEAFF.

This chain connects TRBV21-1 to TRBJ2-7; no check of the table's D call, TRBD2, against the DNA was made. TRBV21-1 is flagged as a pseudogene. The CDR3 covers 16 residues. CDR3 DNA: TGTGCCAGCAGCAAACGAATTACTAGCGGGCTTGACGAGCAGTACTTC. Its translation: CASSKRITSGLDEQYF.

This chain links TRBV5-1 with TRBJ2-3; D might be TRBD2 (5 bases). Trimming removed 4 bases from V and 5 bases from J, with 14 bases in between. This CDR3 has 14 residues. CDR1 SGHRS and CDR2 YFSETQ come from the germline V gene. CDR3 in DNA: TGCGCCAGCAGCCAGGCCGGACTGAGAGATACGCAGTATTTT. Encoded protein: CASSQAGLRDTQYF.

Comment on this clone: The same CDR3 can be traced to other DNA sequences in this sample. The chain links TRBV18 to TRBJ2-7, with D perhaps matching TRBD2 (5 bases). V was shortened by 3 bases and J by 3 bases, with 9 bases between the two germline ends. This CDR3 comprises 13 residues. CDR1 and CDR2 from the germline V gene are KGHSH and LQKENI. The CDR3 loop is CASSPAGDYEQYF. The CDR3 DNA follows: TGTGCCAGCTCACCTGCCGGGGACTACGAGCAGTACTTC.